This entry describes one TCR beta chain. This clone has a handful of counts. What antigen it recognizes has not been identified. The sample holds no much larger clone one base away, and base qualities are not on file. The entry originates in a study of T cell repertoires in MIS-A myocarditis (dated by TCRdb to about 2022). V lost 0 bases and J lost 0 bases; the stretch between them is 3 bases long. From its cysteine to its phenylalanine, the CDR3 spans 14 amino acids. The entry retains the CDR3 DNA only, 42 bases that are in frame from base 1. Taken from the germline V gene (reference sequence), the CDR1 and CDR2 loops are LNHNV and YYDKDF. The QIAamp DNA FFPE kit was used to extract genomic DNA from formalin-fixed paraffin-embedded autopsy tissue. The immunoSEQ bias-controlled multiplex PCR was used to amplify TCRbeta CDR3 regions, which were then sequenced at high throughput. Regarding the original processing steps: The immunoSEQ vendor pipeline collapsed and filtered CDR3 sequences to measure the abundance and frequency of each unique TCRbeta CDR3. CD-HIT clustered dominant CDR3 amino acid sequences with SARS-CoV-2-specific ImmuneCODE TCRbeta sequences at a 90% global sequence identity threshold. A clone was classed as hyperexpanded at a frequency of 0.1 to 1 and as large at a frequency of 0.01 to 0.1. The CDR3 amino acid sequences and the V and J gene assignments of the dominant clones were confirmed with MiXCR. The R stringdist package was used to calculate Levenshtein distances between the patient clonotypes and the ImmuneCODE hits. The table comes from immuneACCESS by way of TCRdb, which keeps in-frame sequences with V and J called. Part of the clones is missing from these tables; in studies checked, under half for an unresolved V gene and the rest for unknown reasons. The D gene and trimming were derived from the DNA, and the V and J assignments and clone size from that table. The sample contains over 9,000 clones, about 80% of them found a single time. The ten largest clones represent over 25% of the sample.

Recombination linked TRBV15 to TRBJ1-5; confidence is insufficient to name the D gene. The source of this sequence is a young man with fulminant myocarditis from multisystem inflammatory syndrome in adults (MIS-A) after COVID-19. The sample consisted of right ventricle heart tissue obtained at autopsy. The label giving this sample's cell subset or site can be read as: cardiac tissue sample (left or right ventricle, interventricular septum, or pericardium). The DNA reads as follows: TGTGCCACCAGCAGAGACTATAGCAATCAGCCCCAGCATTTT. This gives the protein CATSRDYSNQPQHF.